This is a list of T cell receptor beta chains from one sample in a study of blood T cell repertoires in COVID-19. Profiled with immunoSEQ multiplex PCR; TCRdb holds only in-frame clones, not every one. In the table there are 250,000 or so clones, roughly 80% of which are singletons. The sample was peripheral blood. These receptors all come from a woman aged 60-75 years with active or convalescent COVID-19. CDR3s include the opening cysteine and the closing phenylalanine or tryptophan. A D gene is named only where the DNA matches it firmly. Clone size is not always given. Where it is, it says once, few, many or a class for expanded clones.

D gene: TRBD2
V gene: TRBV24-1
J gene: TRBJ2-1
clone size: -
CDR3 protein: CATSDPGLAAYNEQFF
CDR3 DNA: TGTGCCACCAGTGACCCGGGACTAGCGGCCTACAATGAGCAGTTCTTC

D gene: -
V gene: TRBV7-5
J gene: TRBJ2-7
clone size: -
CDR3 protein: CARSLLGTGADEQYF
CDR3 DNA: TGTGCCAGAAGCTTACTGGGGACAGGGGCCGACGAGCAGTACTTC

D gene: -
V gene: TRBV6-1
J gene: TRBJ1-4
clone size: -
CDR3 protein: CASSEIVPHATNEKLFF
CDR3 DNA: TGTGCCAGCAGTGAAATTGTCCCCCATGCAACTAATGAAAAACTGTTTTTT

D gene: TRBD1
V gene: TRBV9
J gene: TRBJ2-2
clone size: once
CDR3 protein: CASSVVSQGATGELFF
CDR3 DNA: TGTGCCAGCAGCGTCGTCTCACAGGGGGCCACCGGGGAGCTGTTTTTT

D gene: -
V gene: TRBV6-6
J gene: TRBJ2-1
clone size: -
CDR3 protein: CASSSGYNEQFF
CDR3 DNA: TGTGCCAGCAGTAGCGGGTACAATGAGCAGTTCTTC

D gene: -
V gene: TRBV25-1
J gene: TRBJ2-5
clone size: -
CDR3 protein: CASSEWSFGETQYF
CDR3 DNA: TGTGCCAGCAGTGAATGGAGCTTTGGGGAGACCCAGTACTTC

D gene: TRBD2
V gene: TRBV4-2
J gene: TRBJ2-5
clone size: once
CDR3 protein: CASSVPGLAGEETQYF
CDR3 DNA: TGTGCCAGCAGCGTCCCGGGACTAGCGGGAGAAGAGACCCAGTACTTC

D gene: -
V gene: TRBV27
J gene: TRBJ1-1
clone size: -
CDR3 protein: CASSPRQRLNTEAFF
CDR3 DNA: TGTGCCAGCAGTCCAAGACAGAGATTGAACACTGAAGCTTTCTTT

D gene: TRBD2
V gene: TRBV27
J gene: TRBJ2-7
clone size: -
CDR3 protein: CASSLSPPGRLAEQYF
CDR3 DNA: TGTGCCAGCAGTTTATCGCCTCCCGGGAGGCTTGCCGAGCAGTACTTC

D gene: TRBD2
V gene: TRBV7-9
J gene: TRBJ2-7
clone size: few
CDR3 protein: CASSFQRGTSGHTYEQYF
CDR3 DNA: TGTGCCAGCAGCTTCCAGAGGGGGACTAGCGGGCACACCTACGAGCAGTACTTC

D gene: TRBD2
V gene: TRBV4-2
J gene: TRBJ2-1
clone size: -
CDR3 protein: CASSQSTSGSAYNEQFF
CDR3 DNA: TGTGCCAGCAGCCAATCGACTAGCGGGAGCGCCTACAATGAGCAGTTCTTC

D gene: TRBD2
V gene: TRBV5-1
J gene: TRBJ2-3
clone size: -
CDR3 protein: CASSSGTSGGFADTQYF
CDR3 DNA: TGCGCCAGCAGCTCCGGGACTAGCGGGGGGTTCGCAGATACGCAGTATTTT

D gene: -
V gene: TRBV29-1
J gene: TRBJ1-2
clone size: once
CDR3 protein: CSVGTSANYGYTF
CDR3 DNA: TGCAGCGTTGGCACCTCAGCTAACTATGGCTACACCTTC

D gene: -
V gene: TRBV28
J gene: TRBJ1-1
clone size: -
CDR3 protein: CASTSRGVRAGEGTFF
CDR3 DNA: TGTGCCAGCACTAGCCGGGGGGTCAGGGCCGGGGAGGGGACTTTCTTT

D gene: -
V gene: TRBV19
J gene: TRBJ1-5
clone size: -
CDR3 protein: CASSRTWDISNQPQHF
CDR3 DNA: TGTGCCAGTAGTCGCACATGGGACATTAGCAATCAGCCCCAGCATTTT

D gene: TRBD1
V gene: TRBV5-4
J gene: TRBJ1-2
clone size: -
CDR3 protein: CASSIGTGNAYGYTF
CDR3 DNA: TGTGCCAGCAGCATTGGGACAGGGAATGCTTATGGCTACACCTTC

D gene: -
V gene: TRBV5-1
J gene: TRBJ2-1
clone size: -
CDR3 protein: CASSLFRVSSYNEQFF
CDR3 DNA: TGCGCCAGCAGCTTGTTTCGGGTCAGCTCCTACAATGAGCAGTTCTTC

D gene: TRBD1
V gene: TRBV5-6
J gene: TRBJ1-6
clone size: -
CDR3 protein: CASSLALTGSNSPLHF
CDR3 DNA: TGTGCCAGCAGCTTGGCCCTGACAGGGAGTAATTCACCCCTCCACTTT

D gene: TRBD1
V gene: TRBV2
J gene: TRBJ1-2
clone size: -
CDR3 protein: CASSVMTGEDGYTF
CDR3 DNA: TGTGCCAGCAGTGTCATGACAGGGGAGGATGGCTACACCTTC

D gene: TRBD2
V gene: TRBV9
J gene: TRBJ2-7
clone size: -
CDR3 protein: CASSVSAGVSYEQYF
CDR3 DNA: TGTGCCAGCAGCGTATCTGCGGGAGTCTCCTACGAGCAGTACTTC

D gene: TRBD1
V gene: TRBV27
J gene: TRBJ1-1
clone size: -
CDR3 protein: CASSLLSGQGGTEAFF
CDR3 DNA: TGTGCCAGCAGTTTACTCTCGGGACAGGGGGGCACTGAAGCTTTCTTT

D gene: TRBD1
V gene: TRBV6-5
J gene: TRBJ1-2
clone size: once
CDR3 protein: CASSFGTGVNGYTF
CDR3 DNA: TGTGCCAGCAGTTTCGGGACAGGGGTAAATGGCTACACCTTC

D gene: TRBD1
V gene: TRBV5-1
J gene: TRBJ1-1
clone size: -
CDR3 protein: CASSWDSQNTEAFF
CDR3 DNA: TGCGCCAGCAGCTGGGACAGCCAGAACACTGAAGCTTTCTTT

D gene: -
V gene: TRBV20-1
J gene: TRBJ1-1
clone size: -
CDR3 protein: CSASRTANTEAFF
CDR3 DNA: TGCAGTGCTAGTCGGACAGCGAACACTGAAGCTTTCTTT

D gene: -
V gene: TRBV5-8
J gene: TRBJ2-6
clone size: -
CDR3 protein: CASSLRLSGANVLTF
CDR3 DNA: TGTGCCAGCAGCTTGCGGTTATCTGGGGCCAACGTCCTGACTTTC

D gene: TRBD1
V gene: TRBV27
J gene: TRBJ1-2
clone size: -
CDR3 protein: CASSPRQGFDYGYTF
CDR3 DNA: TGTGCCAGCAGTCCCCGACAGGGCTTTGACTATGGCTACACCTTC

D gene: TRBD1
V gene: TRBV6-5
J gene: TRBJ1-4
clone size: -
CDR3 protein: CASSYRTGFEKLFF
CDR3 DNA: TGTGCCAGCAGTTACCGGACAGGGTTCGAAAAACTGTTTTTT

D gene: -
V gene: TRBV7-6
J gene: TRBJ2-1
clone size: -
CDR3 protein: CASSLALTNEQFF
CDR3 DNA: TGTGCCAGCAGCTTAGCACTAACCAATGAGCAGTTCTTC

D gene: -
V gene: TRBV6-5
J gene: TRBJ1-5
clone size: -
CDR3 protein: CASSYGPGPMDQPQHF
CDR3 DNA: TGTGCCAGCAGTTACGGCCCAGGGCCAATGGACCAGCCCCAGCATTTT

D gene: TRBD2
V gene: TRBV5-1
J gene: TRBJ2-1
clone size: -
CDR3 protein: CASSLEGTSGRNEQFF
CDR3 DNA: TGCGCCAGCAGCTTGGAAGGGACTAGCGGGCGTAATGAGCAGTTCTTC

D gene: -
V gene: TRBV13
J gene: TRBJ1-6
clone size: -
CDR3 protein: CASSLLGGRRIDSPLHF
CDR3 DNA: TGTGCCAGCAGCTTACTCGGGGGTAGGAGGATTGATTCACCCCTCCACTTT

D gene: -
V gene: TRBV5-1
J gene: TRBJ1-2
clone size: -
CDR3 protein: CASSFPGGYTF
CDR3 DNA: TGCGCCAGCAGCTTTCCGGGTGGCTACACCTTC

D gene: -
V gene: TRBV5-1
J gene: TRBJ1-3
clone size: -
CDR3 protein: CASSLEAGGDSGNTIYF
CDR3 DNA: TGCGCCAGCAGCTTGGAAGCGGGAGGGGACTCTGGAAACACCATATATTTT

D gene: TRBD1
V gene: TRBV7-9
J gene: TRBJ1-2
clone size: few
CDR3 protein: CASSETGNYGYTF
CDR3 DNA: TGTGCCAGCAGCGAGACAGGGAACTATGGCTACACCTTC

D gene: -
V gene: TRBV21-1
J gene: TRBJ2-2
clone size: -
CDR3 protein: CASSKRLAGDTGELFF
CDR3 DNA: TGTGCCAGCAGCAAACGACTAGCGGGGGACACCGGGGAGCTGTTTTTT

D gene: -
V gene: TRBV11-3
J gene: TRBJ1-6
clone size: -
CDR3 protein: CASSSNGDRSPLHF
CDR3 DNA: TGTGCCAGCAGCTCGAACGGAGACCGTTCACCCCTCCACTTT

D gene: -
V gene: TRBV10-3
J gene: TRBJ2-3
clone size: -
CDR3 protein: CAISESTVSTQYF
CDR3 DNA: TGTGCCATCAGTGAGTCAACTGTATCTACGCAGTATTTT

D gene: -
V gene: TRBV5-8
J gene: TRBJ2-2
clone size: -
CDR3 protein: CASSRRGTGELFF
CDR3 DNA: TGTGCCAGCAGCCGGAGGGGCACCGGGGAGCTGTTTTTT

D gene: TRBD2
V gene: TRBV9
J gene: TRBJ2-1
clone size: -
CDR3 protein: CASSVRAGGYNEQFF
CDR3 DNA: TGTGCCAGCAGCGTACGAGCGGGAGGTTACAATGAGCAGTTCTTC

D gene: -
V gene: TRBV7-9
J gene: TRBJ2-5
clone size: -
CDR3 protein: CASSLAGSETQYF
CDR3 DNA: TGTGCCAGCAGCTTAGCGGGCTCGGAGACCCAGTACTTC

D gene: -
V gene: TRBV19
J gene: TRBJ1-1
clone size: -
CDR3 protein: CASTRGAGLNTEAFF
CDR3 DNA: TGTGCCAGTACTCGGGGGGCAGGGCTAAACACTGAAGCTTTCTTT

D gene: TRBD1
V gene: TRBV5-6
J gene: TRBJ1-5
clone size: -
CDR3 protein: CASSRTGGENSNQPQHF
CDR3 DNA: TGTGCCAGCAGTCGGACAGGGGGCGAGAATAGCAATCAGCCCCAGCATTTT

D gene: -
V gene: TRBV5-1
J gene: TRBJ2-1
clone size: -
CDR3 protein: CASSLGGGDMYNEQFF
CDR3 DNA: TGCGCCAGCAGCTTGGGGGGAGGGGACATGTACAATGAGCAGTTCTTC

D gene: -
V gene: TRBV30
J gene: TRBJ1-5
clone size: -
CDR3 protein: CAWLGSSGPQHF
CDR3 DNA: TGTGCCTGGTTGGGTTCGAGCGGGCCCCAGCATTTT

D gene: -
V gene: TRBV9
J gene: TRBJ1-4
clone size: -
CDR3 protein: CASSAGGGGKLFF
CDR3 DNA: TGTGCCAGCAGCGCAGGAGGGGGGGGAAAACTGTTTTTT

D gene: TRBD2
V gene: TRBV30
J gene: TRBJ2-3
clone size: few
CDR3 protein: CAWSSGRASTDTQYF
CDR3 DNA: TGTGCCTGGAGTAGCGGGAGGGCTAGCACAGATACGCAGTATTTT

D gene: -
V gene: TRBV5-1
J gene: TRBJ1-2
clone size: -
CDR3 protein: CASSLEGVDGYTF
CDR3 DNA: TGCGCCAGCAGCTTGGAGGGGGTAGATGGCTACACCTTC

D gene: TRBD1
V gene: TRBV27
J gene: TRBJ1-6
clone size: few
CDR3 protein: CASSPGQGEGPGNSPLHF
CDR3 DNA: TGTGCCAGCAGTCCCGGACAGGGAGAGGGACCGGGTAATTCACCCCTCCACTTT

D gene: TRBD2
V gene: TRBV29-1
J gene: TRBJ2-7
clone size: -
CDR3 protein: CGAGDHPYEQYF
CDR3 DNA: TGTGGAGCGGGAGACCATCCCTACGAGCAGTACTTC

D gene: -
V gene: TRBV6-5
J gene: TRBJ2-7
clone size: -
CDR3 protein: CASSYRGGSYEQYF
CDR3 DNA: TGTGCCAGCAGTTATAGGGGCGGCTCCTACGAGCAGTACTTC

D gene: TRBD1
V gene: TRBV13
J gene: TRBJ1-6
clone size: -
CDR3 protein: CASSSNHRDRGLSYNSPLHF
CDR3 DNA: TGTGCCAGCAGCTCCAATCACCGGGACAGGGGGCTTTCCTATAATTCACCCCTCCACTTT

D gene: -
V gene: TRBV28
J gene: TRBJ2-5
clone size: -
CDR3 protein: CASSKAGVRETQYF
CDR3 DNA: TGTGCCAGCAGCAAAGCAGGGGTTAGGGAGACCCAGTACTTC

D gene: -
V gene: TRBV19
J gene: TRBJ1-1
clone size: few
CDR3 protein: CASSEQYGQKNTEAFF
CDR3 DNA: TGTGCCAGTAGTGAACAATACGGACAGAAGAACACTGAAGCTTTCTTT

D gene: TRBD2
V gene: TRBV11-3
J gene: TRBJ2-5
clone size: few
CDR3 protein: CASSSRTSELQETQYF
CDR3 DNA: TGTGCCAGCAGCTCCCGGACTAGCGAGCTTCAAGAGACCCAGTACTTC

D gene: -
V gene: TRBV28
J gene: TRBJ1-2
clone size: -
CDR3 protein: CASSLGGGEFNYGYTF
CDR3 DNA: TGTGCCAGCAGTCTGGGTGGGGGGGAGTTTAACTATGGCTACACCTTC

D gene: -
V gene: TRBV24-1
J gene: TRBJ2-5
clone size: -
CDR3 protein: CATSGTDNQETQYF
CDR3 DNA: TGTGCCACCAGTGGAACAGATAACCAAGAGACCCAGTACTTC

D gene: -
V gene: TRBV2
J gene: TRBJ1-2
clone size: once
CDR3 protein: CGAVGGKNGYTF
CDR3 DNA: TGTGGTGCAGTCGGAGGGAAGAATGGCTACACCTTC